Shown below are 29 T cell receptor beta chains from a single sample sequenced in a study of vaccination and CD4 T cells after COVID-19. Their antigen targets remain unknown. Stated time point: late sampling 161 to 241 days after vaccination in a few convalescent patients. Treatment indicated: roughly 11-day PBMC culture with coronavirus spike peptide pools or control peptides (ViraFEST assay). Cultured CD4+ T cells had their DNA profiled by the Oncomine TCR Beta short-read assay. TCRdb ran MiXCR on the PCR reads and lists one entry per CDR3 protein. The sample consists of tens of thousands of distinct CDR3 sequences, roughly 46% of them appearing once. Sequenced material: CD4+ T cells from blood, cultured in vitro, taken about 7 months after SARS-CoV-2 vaccination. The source is a human donor who had recovered from COVID-19.

The V call is TRBV15, the J call TRBJ2-2; 12 positions match TRBD2. CDR1 and CDR2 from the germline V gene are LNHNV and YYDKDF (reference sequence). After removal of 4 bases from V and 1 base from J, the junction contained 1 base not matched to a gene. This CDR3 has 16 amino acids. CDR3 amino acids: CATSTGLAGNTGELFF. The CDR3 DNA follows: TGTGCCACCAGCACGGGACTAGCGGGGAACACCGGGGAGCTGTTTTTT.

The V call is TRBV6-5, the J call TRBJ1-2; D ambiguous. Germline V gene data show CDR1 as MNHEY and CDR2 as SVGAGI. This CDR3 contains 15 residues. The V gene lost 2 bases and the J gene lost 5 bases, with 15 bases spanning the gap. The CDR3 reads CASSYRDIGRYGYTF. The CDR3 coding sequence is TGTGCCAGCAGTTACCGCGATATAGGGCGTTATGGCTACACCTTC.

The rearrangement uses TRBV10-1 and TRBJ1-5; no firm D call. The CDR3 length is 12 residues. Trimming cost V 8 bases and J 7 bases, with 12 bases left between them. In germline, CDR1 is WNHNN, CDR2 SYGVQD (reference sequence). CDR3 nucleotides: TGCGCCAGCGGACGGTCGGGACAGCCCCAGCATTTT. It specifies CASGRSGQPQHF.

By share, this clonotype counts as large. The genes are TRBV28 and TRBJ1-1, with TRBD1 identical over 7 bases. Germline V gene data show CDR1 as MDHEN and CDR2 as SYDVKM. V was clipped by 5 bases and J by 5 bases; unmatched bases: 11. There are 15 residues in the CDR3. In DNA, the CDR3 is TGTGCCAGCAGTCCGATGACAGGGCGGAGGACTGAAGCTTTCTTT. This translates into CASSPMTGRRTEAFF.

There are a few counts of this clonotype. This rearrangement joins TRBV7-6 to TRBJ2-7, with TRBD1 identical over 8 bases. The V gene end was trimmed by 5 bases and the J gene end by 6 bases; junction bases not matched to a gene: 12. This CDR3 contains 15 residues. Germline CDR1 and CDR2: SGHVS and FNYEAQ. Here the CDR3 reads CASSPSGQALSEQYF. CDR3 in DNA: TGTGCCAGCAGCCCCTCGGGACAGGCTTTGAGCGAGCAGTACTTC.

The chain combines TRBV20-1 with TRBJ2-7; weak D call: TRBD1 (6 bases). The CDR3 length is 11 residues. CDR1 is DFQATT, CDR2 SNEGSKA, per germline (reference sequence). V was trimmed by 6 bases and J by 7 bases, leaving 13 bases between them. For the CDR3, the DNA is TGCAGTGCACTGGGGGCCCGGGAGCAGTACTTC. Translation: CSALGAREQYF.

This clonotype has ten or more counts. V and J are TRBV11-3 and TRBJ1-2; D gene unclear. Trimming removed 0 bases at V and 4 bases at J, with 3 bases between. Germline V CDR1 and CDR2: SGHNT, YENEEA. The CDR3 is made up of 12 amino acids. Here the CDR3 reads CASSLEGYGYTF. As DNA, the CDR3 is TGTGCCAGCAGCTTAGAAGGCTATGGCTACACCTTC.

This clonotype was observed a handful of times. The chain joins TRBV20-1 to TRBJ1-2, with D possibly TRBD1 on 5 matching bases. The V and J ends lost 4 bases and 3 bases respectively, with 9 bases between them. This CDR3 is built from 12 residues. The V gene's germline CDR1 is DFQATT and CDR2 SNEGSKA (reference sequence). This chain's CDR3 is CSATGSDYGYTF. CDR3 nucleotide sequence: TGCAGTGCTACAGGGTCTGACTATGGCTACACCTTC.

The V gene is TRBV19, the J gene TRBJ2-7; D tentatively reads TRBD1 or TRBD2 (5 bases each). The CDR3 contains 13 residues. The germline CDR1 and CDR2 sequences are LNHDA and SQIVND (reference sequence). V lost 6 bases to trimming and J lost 2 bases, with 11 bases between them. CDR3 DNA sequence: TGTGCCAGTAGCGGGACGATAACCTACGAGCAGTACTTC. Translation: CASSGTITYEQYF.

The V call is TRBV12-3 or TRBV12-4, the J call TRBJ2-1, with TRBD2 matching 9 bases. This CDR3 has 15 amino acids. The junction had 7 bases not matched to a gene; V was cut back by 6 bases and J by 4 bases. CDR3 nucleotides: TGTGCCAGCAGCCTGGCGGGGGGGTTGTACAATGAGCAGTTCTTC. The encoded protein is CASSLAGGLYNEQFF.

This clonotype was observed a handful of times. V is TRBV20-1 and J is TRBJ2-5; either TRBD1 or TRBD2 may fit D (6 bases each). Trimming removed 2 bases at V and 6 bases at J, with 13 bases between. Germline CDR1 DFQATT, CDR2 SNEGSKA (reference sequence). The CDR3 has 13 residues. This chain's CDR3 is CSARSVGGQTQYF. CDR3 DNA: TGCAGTGCTAGAAGTGTAGGGGGGCAGACCCAGTACTTC.

The chain joins TRBV6-2 or TRBV6-3 to TRBJ1-2; TRBD1 might be the D (5 bases). The ends were cut back, 6 bases at V and 4 bases at J, with 15 bases in the middle. This CDR3 has 14 amino acids. Germline values: CDR1 MNHEY, CDR2 SVGEGT. CDR3: CASSPRDGLYGYTF. The CDR3 DNA follows: TGTGCCAGCAGCCCTCGGGACGGACTCTATGGCTACACCTTC.

A few counts support this clonotype. This rearrangement joins TRBV20-1 to TRBJ1-6; 7 nucleotides match TRBD1. The CDR3 covers 16 residues. Germline loops: CDR1 DFQATT, CDR2 SNEGSKA (reference sequence). V dropped 3 bases and J dropped 5; count of bases not matched to a gene: 10. The CDR3 reads CSARERGRGNNSPLHF. CDR3 in DNA: TGCAGTGCTAGGGAAAGGGGGCGAGGGAATAATTCACCCCTCCACTTT.

V is TRBV6-1 and J is TRBJ2-3, with 9 positions matching TRBD2. The CDR3 has 14 residues. The germline V gene has CDR1 MNHNS and CDR2 SASEGT. Trimming took 7 bases from V and 1 from J; bases not matched to a gene: 3. CDR3 amino acids: CASNQRGGTDTQYF. The CDR3 bases are TGTGCCAGCAACCAGCGGGGGGGCACAGATACGCAGTATTTT.

In its sample, this clonotype was seen a few times. V is TRBV20-1 and J is TRBJ2-3; D call uncertain. V was pared by 3 bases and J by 0 bases, with 10 bases between. The CDR3 consists of 14 residues. Germline CDR1 reads DFQATT; CDR2 reads SNEGSKA (reference sequence). The CDR3 here is CSASRPLSTDTQYF. Here the CDR3 DNA reads TGCAGTGCTAGTCGACCCCTTAGCACAGATACGCAGTATTTT.

The chain couples TRBV7-2 to TRBJ1-1; 9 nucleotides match TRBD1. The CDR3 totals 14 residues. CDR1 and CDR2 (germline): SGHTA, FQGNSA. V shed 4 bases, J shed 14 bases, and the junction held 14 bases outside the gene matches. CDR3 sequence: CASSSGPGQGRKFF. CDR3 in DNA: TGTGCCAGCAGCTCGGGGCCGGGACAGGGTAGAAAATTCTTT.

In its sample, this clonotype was seen a few times. This chain links TRBV20-1 with TRBJ2-7; TRBD2 matches 9 bases. Germline loops: CDR1 DFQATT, CDR2 SNEGSKA (reference sequence). This CDR3 comprises 16 residues. Germline trimming cut 0 bases from V and 2 bases from J; bases unmatched to any gene: 8. The DNA of the CDR3 is TGCAGTGCTAGAGATATTCGGCGGGAGGGTACCTACGAGCAGTACTTC. Encoded protein: CSARDIRREGTYEQYF.

V gene TRBV6-5 combines with J gene TRBJ1-5; D is perhaps TRBD1 (5 bases). Deletions cut 3 bases from V and 5 bases from J, with 11 bases between. Germline loops: CDR1 MNHEY, CDR2 SVGAGI. The CDR3 is 14 amino acids. CDR3 DNA sequence: TGTGCCAGCAGTTATCAGGGTAATCATCAGCCCCAGCATTTT. Amino acids: CASSYQGNHQPQHF.

The CDR3 sequence is CAVTGGGTDTQYF. Written as DNA, the CDR3 is TGTGCCGTTACAGGGGGTGGAACAGATACGCAGTATTTT. The chain combines TRBV6-1 with TRBJ2-3; 8 bases map to TRBD1. Germline loops: CDR1 MNHNS, CDR2 SASEGT. V lost 11 bases, J lost 3 bases, and 7 bases stayed unmatched. This CDR3 is 13 amino acids long.

Only a few counts were recorded for this clonotype. The chain couples TRBV6-1 to TRBJ1-5; TRBD1 aligns across 7 bases. CDR1 is MNHNS and CDR2 is SASEGT in the germline V gene. Trimming at V came to 6 bases and at J to 7 bases, leaving 12 bases not matched to a gene. This CDR3 spans 15 amino acids. CDR3 residues: CASSTGAGGGQPQHF. In DNA form, the CDR3 reads TGTGCCAGCAGCACCGGCGCAGGGGGTGGGCAGCCCCAGCATTTT.

The chain joins TRBV27 to TRBJ1-1; D unclear. The CDR3 has 15 amino acids. Between the trimmed V and J ends, which lost 1 base and 1 base, there was a span of 10 bases. CDR1 and CDR2 (germline): MNHEY, SMNVEV (reference sequence). CDR3 loop: CASSLYPRENTEAFF. Here the CDR3 DNA reads TGTGCCAGCAGTTTATACCCACGGGAGAACACTGAAGCTTTCTTT.

Comment on this clonotype: Its ends do not fully match the called genes, so a read error is possible. The chain carries TRBV15 and TRBJ1-1; tentatively, D is TRBD1 (6 bases). In germline, CDR1 is LNHNV, CDR2 YYDKDF (reference sequence). The CDR3 spans 15 residues. The CDR3 nucleotides read TGTGCCACCAGCCCCCAGGGGTACGGGACAACTGGAGCTTTCTTT. Translating gives CATSPQGYGTTGAFF.

The sample holds one count of this clonotype. The V and J genes are TRBV19 and TRBJ2-6, with D possibly being TRBD1 (5 bases). This CDR3 region has 17 residues. The germline gives CDR1 LNHDA, CDR2 SQIVND (reference sequence). Trimming left V 4 bases short and J 0 bases short, with 13 bases between. For the CDR3, the DNA is TGTGCCAGTAGTACGACGGACATTAGCTCTGGGGCCAACGTCCTGACTTTC. Amino acids: CASSTTDISSGANVLTF.

This chain connects TRBV6-4 to TRBJ1-5; a weak D match, TRBD1 (6 bases). CDR3 length: 13 amino acids. The germline CDR1 and CDR2 sequences are MRHNA and SNTAGT. Trimming left V 8 bases short and J 5 bases short, with 13 bases between. The CDR3 protein is CASAAQGDQPQHF. The CDR3, as DNA: TGTGCCAGCGCCGCACAGGGTGATCAGCCCCAGCATTTT.

Only one count was recorded for this clonotype. CDR3 amino acids: CASSESGYGYTF. CDR3 nucleotide sequence: TGTGCCAGCAGTGAATCAGGGTATGGCTACACCTTC. The rearrangement uses TRBV25-1 and TRBJ1-2; perhaps TRBD1 as D (5 bases). The germline V and J ends were trimmed by 1 base and 5 bases, with 5 bases remaining between them. The CDR3 extends over 12 amino acids. Germline V gene data show CDR1 as MGHDK and CDR2 as SYGVNS.

This clonotype was counted only a few times. The rearrangement uses TRBV6-1 and TRBJ2-7; the D gene is possibly TRBD2 (5 bases). V shed 6 bases and J shed 0 bases, with 9 bases lying between them. This CDR3 is 13 amino acids long. CDR1 and CDR2 from the germline V gene are MNHNS and SASEGT. The CDR3 protein is CASRGTSSYEQYF. CDR3 DNA sequence: TGTGCCAGCAGGGGTACTAGCTCCTACGAGCAGTACTTC.

The rearrangement links TRBV7-8 to TRBJ2-1; 7 bases map to TRBD2. The germline V gene encodes CDR1 SGHVS and CDR2 FQNEAQ. The CDR3 runs to 13 residues. Germline trimming cut 3 bases from V and 7 bases from J; bases unmatched to any gene: 3. The CDR3, as DNA: TGTGCCAGCAGCTTCCGGGGGGTAAATGAGCAGTTCTTC. This gives the protein CASSFRGVNEQFF.

The genes are TRBV5-5 and TRBJ2-5; 8 bases fit TRBD1. V lost 4 bases, J lost 5 bases, and 13 bases stayed unmatched. CDR1 is SGHKS and CDR2 is YYEKEE in the germline V gene (reference sequence). CDR3 length equals 16 residues. In DNA, the CDR3 is TGTGCCAGCAGCCCGGGACAGGCCTTTGTGAGGGAGACCCAGTACTTC. Amino acids: CASSPGQAFVRETQYF. Full variable domain (missing parts from reference TRBV5-5 and TRBJ2-5): DAGVTQSPTHLIKTRGQQVTLRCSPISGHKSVSWYQQVLGQGPQFIFQYYEKEERGRGNFPDRFSARQFPNYSSELNVNALLLGDSALYLCASSPGQAFVRETQYFGPGTRLLVL.

This chain joins TRBV6-1 and TRBJ2-3; 7 bases agree with TRBD2. J was trimmed by 0 bases and V by 10 bases; bases with no gene match: 7. The CDR3 length is 14 residues. Germline loops: CDR1 MNHNS, CDR2 SASEGT. CDR3 in amino acids: CAISRTSSTDTQYF. The CDR3 nucleotides read TGTGCCATCTCGAGGACTAGTAGCACAGATACGCAGTATTTT.